The 6 T cell receptor beta chains below were found in one sample sequenced in a study of OX40 agonist ivuxolimab in advanced cancers. Sequencing used immunoSEQ multiplex PCR; TCRdb keeps in-frame clones, though not all of them. The data contain around 65,000 clones, 70% to 90% of them singletons. Source: CD4+ or CD8+ T cells sorted from blood, taken in a trial of the OX40 agonist ivuxolimab. These TCRs come from an adult with an advanced solid tumor such as melanoma, head and neck, liver or kidney cancer.

CDR3 sequence: CASSDAWTASTDTQYF. As DNA, the CDR3 is TGCGCCAGCAGCGACGCGTGGACGGCTAGCACAGATACGCAGTATTTT. The rearrangement joins TRBV4-3 to TRBJ2-3; no clear D gene. Trimming shortened V by 5 bases and J by 0 bases, and 15 bases separated the two germline ends. Per the germline V gene, CDR1 is LGHNA and CDR2 is YSLEER. This CDR3 contains 16 residues.

This clone was counted a single time. The rearrangement joins TRBV4-1 to TRBJ1-2; D unclear. V was cut by 0 bases and J by 2 bases, with 10 bases left in between. The CDR3 totals 15 residues. CDR1 and CDR2 (germline): MGHRA, YSYEKL. The CDR3 DNA is TGCGCCAGCAGCCAAGATTCGGCGGCGAACTATGGCTACACCTTC. Residues: CASSQDSAANYGYTF.

The chain is built from TRBV4-1 and TRBJ2-5; D is possibly TRBD1 (6 bases). There are 14 residues in the CDR3. Trimming shortened V by 4 bases and J by 2 bases, and 11 bases separated the two germline ends. Germline V lookup: CDR1 MGHRA, CDR2 YSYEKL. CDR3 residues: CASSRGQWQETQYF. CDR3 DNA sequence: TGCGCCAGCAGCCGAGGACAGTGGCAAGAGACCCAGTACTTC.

The CDR3 DNA is TGCGCCAGCAGCTTGGAGGACCTCGGGGAGACCCAGTACTTC. It yields the protein CASSLEDLGETQYF. The gene calls are TRBV5-1 and TRBJ2-5; D is ambiguous. This CDR3 has 14 residues. Trimming left V 0 bases short and J 5 bases short, with 11 bases between. Germline CDR1 is SGHRS and CDR2 is YFSETQ.

V usage is TRBV7-6 and J usage is TRBJ2-2; TRBD2 matches at 10 bases. The CDR3 contains 16 residues. CDR1 is SGHVS, CDR2 FNYEAQ, per germline. J was trimmed by 6 bases and V by 1 base; bases with no gene match: 5. CDR3 residues: CASSLGLAGEAGELFF. For the CDR3, the DNA is TGTGCCAGCAGCTTAGGGCTAGCGGGAGAGGCCGGGGAGCTGTTTTTT.

The CDR3 region has the DNA TGTGCCAGCAGTCTCTTGGGAGGCCAAGAGACCCAGTACTTC. This gives the protein CASSLLGGQETQYF. The V call is TRBV6-6, the J call TRBJ2-5; TRBD2 might be the D (6 bases). CDR3 length equals 14 residues. Deletions cut 5 bases from V and 1 base from J, with 11 bases between. Germline CDR1 MNHNY, CDR2 SVGAGI (reference sequence).